This T cell receptor beta chain was documented in a study of T cells after yellow fever vaccination. Study-level points and caveats: Repertoires sorted by FACS could include abundant clonotypes that are contaminants from the bulk population.

The CDR3 totals 17 residues. CDR1 is LGHNA, CDR2 YSLEER, per germline. The V and J ends lost 3 bases and 6 bases respectively, with 22 bases between them. Each CDR3 protein is one row after TCRdb ran MiXCR on the 5' RACE reads. This sample has about 340,000 distinct CDR3 sequences, with about 9.5% found just once. On this clonotype: Its specificity is unknown.

This TCR derives from a man in his late teens or twenties who received the YFV17D yellow fever vaccine. The chain recombines TRBV4-3 with TRBJ2-3, with D maybe TRBD2 (7 bases). Specimen: PBMCs, collected on the day of the first yellow fever vaccination. CDR3 amino acids: CASSQAEGGGRLDTQYF. Written as DNA, the CDR3 is TGCGCCAGCAGCCAGGCGGAGGGGGGGGGGCGTCTGGATACGCAGTATTTT.